This TCR beta chain was recovered during a study of OX40 agonist ivuxolimab in advanced cancers. A note on the overall study: Ivuxolimab, which targeted the costimulatory receptor OX40 (CD134), was an agonistic, fully human IgG2 monoclonal antibody. Intravenous ivuxolimab was administered to patients every 2 weeks at six dose levels: 0.01, 0.1, 0.3, 1.5, 3 and 10 mg/kg. Among the roughly 52 dose-escalation patients, some 19 had hepatocellular carcinoma, around 15 melanoma, 9 renal cell carcinoma and 9 head and neck cancer. In the dose-escalation cohort, more than 75% of patients were male, and the mean age was around 60 years, with a range of 23 to 79. Prior anti-PD-1, anti-PD-L1 or anti-CTLA-4 therapy was permitted, and approximately 39% of dose-escalation patients had received checkpoint inhibitors. Three dose-escalation patients achieved partial responses, one with hepatocellular carcinoma and two with cutaneous melanoma. Peripheral TCRbeta sequencing aimed to test whether ivuxolimab altered TCR sequence diversity and caused clonal T-cell expansion. The monotherapy dose-escalation portion (N of about 50 patients) of the phase I ivuxolimab trial is reported in the paper. General conclusions and limits of the study: The antigen specificity of the clonally expanded peripheral T cells was not determined. In the 0.1-3.0 mg/kg groups, partial responders were among the patients with the lowest normalized peripheral clonal expansion, particularly in CD8+ T cells. After ivuxolimab, expanded clones were on average more numerous among CD8+ T cells than among CD4+ T cells. At doses from 0.1 to 3.0 mg/kg, clonal expansion was seen in both CD4+ and CD8+ blood T cells between baseline and week 6. Low levels of normalized T-cell clonal expansion were also seen in some patients who did not respond.

For this clone: It lacks a known antigen. Within one base of it there is no much larger clone, and no base qualities were kept.

For sequencing of the TCRbeta CDR3 region, genomic DNA was extracted from the sorted cells. The immunoSEQ Assay was used for sequencing of TCRbeta CDR3 regions. In TCRdb, the immuneACCESS table is reduced to in-frame sequences with V and J assigned. These tables do not hold every clone; where another copy was compared, an unresolved V gene accounts for under half, and the others remain unexplained. The sample yields about 28,000 clones; about 82% were counted once. The top ten clones comprise 20% to 30% of the sample. Patients with a history of autoimmune disease or receiving systemic immunosuppression were excluded from the trial. Peripheral blood for TCR sequencing was collected from all dose cohorts at baseline, on cycle 4 day 1, and on cycle 7 day 1. The samples were taken from a phase I, first-in-human, multicenter, open-label dose-escalation trial of ivuxolimab. The trial enrolled adults with locally advanced or metastatic head and neck squamous cell, hepatocellular, melanoma or renal cell carcinoma. Before TCR sequencing, CD4+ T cells and CD8+ T cells were sorted from peripheral blood as separate populations.

The V and J ends are trimmed by 7 bases and 5 bases, leaving 9 bases between them. CDR1 and CDR2, looked up from the germline V gene (reference sequence), are SEHNR and FQNEAQ. Inclusive of the bounding cysteine and phenylalanine, the CDR3 is 12 residues long. Only CDR3 DNA remains: 36 bases, in frame from the first base. This TCR was recovered from an adult with an advanced solid tumor such as melanoma, head and neck, liver or kidney cancer. Sequenced material: CD4+ or CD8+ T cells sorted from blood, taken in a trial of the OX40 agonist ivuxolimab. Rearrangement joined TRBV7-9 to TRBJ2-1, with a weak D call of TRBD2 (5 bases match). The DNA sequence is given as TGTGCCAGCATCCTACTAGACAATGAGCAGTTCTTC. It specifies CASILLDNEQFF. The reference TRBV7-9 and TRBJ2-1 proteins fill in what lies around the CDR3, so the full variable domain reads DTGVSQNPRHKITKRGQNVTFRCDPISEHNRLYWYRQTLGQGPEFLTYFQNEAQLEKSRLLSDRFSAERPKGSFSTLEIQRTEQGDSAMYLCASILLDNEQFFGPGTRLTVL.